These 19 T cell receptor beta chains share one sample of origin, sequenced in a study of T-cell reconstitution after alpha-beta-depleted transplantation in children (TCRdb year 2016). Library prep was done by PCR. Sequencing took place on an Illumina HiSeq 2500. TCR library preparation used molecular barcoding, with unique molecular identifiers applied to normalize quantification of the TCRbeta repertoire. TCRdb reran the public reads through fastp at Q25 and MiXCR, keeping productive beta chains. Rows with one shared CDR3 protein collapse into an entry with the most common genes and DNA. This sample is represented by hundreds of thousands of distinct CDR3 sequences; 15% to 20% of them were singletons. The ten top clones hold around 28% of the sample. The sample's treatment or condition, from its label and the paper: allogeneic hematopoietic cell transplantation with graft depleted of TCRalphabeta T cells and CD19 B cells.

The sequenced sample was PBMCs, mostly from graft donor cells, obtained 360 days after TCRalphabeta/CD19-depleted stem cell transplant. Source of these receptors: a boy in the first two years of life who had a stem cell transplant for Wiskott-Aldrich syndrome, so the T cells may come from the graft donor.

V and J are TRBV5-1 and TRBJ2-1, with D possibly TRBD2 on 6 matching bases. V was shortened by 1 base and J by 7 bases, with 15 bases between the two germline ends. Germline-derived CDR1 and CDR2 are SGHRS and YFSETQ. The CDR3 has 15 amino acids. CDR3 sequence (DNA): TGCGCCAGCAGCTTGACCCCGGGACTTTCTAATGAGCAGTTCTTC. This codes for CASSLTPGLSNEQFF. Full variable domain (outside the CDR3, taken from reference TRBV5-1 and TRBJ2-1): KAGVTQTPRYLIKTRGQQVTLSCSPISGHRSVSWYQQTPGQGLQFLFEYFSETQRNKGNFPGRFSGRQFSNSRSEMNVSTLELGDSALYLCASSLTPGLSNEQFFGPGTRLTVL.

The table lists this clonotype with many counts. Written as DNA, the CDR3 is TGTGCCAGCAGTTACCAGGTAGCGGGGGCCCAAGAGACCCAGTACTTC. Protein product: CASSYQVAGAQETQYF. V usage is TRBV6-5 and J usage is TRBJ2-5, with TRBD2 identical over 9 bases. Looked up from germline, CDR1 is MNHEY and CDR2 is SVGAGI. This CDR3 contains 16 residues. The ends lost 2 bases at V and 1 base at J; junction bases unmatched: 5.

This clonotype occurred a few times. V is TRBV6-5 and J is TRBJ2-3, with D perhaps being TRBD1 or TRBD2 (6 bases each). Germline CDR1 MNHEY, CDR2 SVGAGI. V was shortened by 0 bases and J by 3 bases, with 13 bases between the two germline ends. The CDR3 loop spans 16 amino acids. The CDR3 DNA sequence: TGTGCCAGCAGTTACTCGGAGGGGGACCGTACAGATACGCAGTATTTT. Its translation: CASSYSEGDRTDTQYF.

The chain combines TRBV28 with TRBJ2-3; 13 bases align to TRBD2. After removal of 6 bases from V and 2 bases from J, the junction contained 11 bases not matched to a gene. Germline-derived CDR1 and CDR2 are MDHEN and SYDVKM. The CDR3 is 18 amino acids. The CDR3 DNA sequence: TGTGCCAGCAGCTCCTACGGACTAGCGGGGGTCCTCACAGATACGCAGTATTTT. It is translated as CASSSYGLAGVLTDTQYF.

The CDR3 sequence: CAIRPLGQETQYF. CDR3 DNA: TGTGCCATCAGGCCTCTGGGGCAAGAGACCCAGTACTTC. The chain has TRBV10-3 and TRBJ2-5, with D unresolved. The V end lost 6 bases, the J end lost 2 bases, and 10 bases lay between the germline ends. The CDR3 loop spans 13 amino acids. The V gene's germline CDR1 is ENHRY and CDR2 SYGVKD.

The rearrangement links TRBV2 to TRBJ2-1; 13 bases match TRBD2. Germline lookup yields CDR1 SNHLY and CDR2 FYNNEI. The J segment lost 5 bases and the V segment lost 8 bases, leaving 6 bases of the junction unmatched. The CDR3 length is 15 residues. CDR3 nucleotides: TGTGCCAGCTCTTGGACTAGCGGGAGCCACAATGAGCAGTTCTTC. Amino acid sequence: CASSWTSGSHNEQFF.

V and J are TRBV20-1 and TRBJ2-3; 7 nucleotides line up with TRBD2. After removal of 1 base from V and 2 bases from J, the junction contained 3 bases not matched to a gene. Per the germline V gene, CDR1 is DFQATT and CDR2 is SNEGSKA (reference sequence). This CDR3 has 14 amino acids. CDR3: CSARVGRVTDTQYF. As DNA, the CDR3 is TGCAGTGCTAGAGTTGGGAGGGTCACAGATACGCAGTATTTT.

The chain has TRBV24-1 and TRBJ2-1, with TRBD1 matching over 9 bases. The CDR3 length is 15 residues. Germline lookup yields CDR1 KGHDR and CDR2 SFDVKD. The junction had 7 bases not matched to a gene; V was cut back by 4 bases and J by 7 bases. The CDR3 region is CATSDPGTGWNEQFF. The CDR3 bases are TGTGCCACCAGTGACCCCGGGACAGGGTGGAATGAGCAGTTCTTC.

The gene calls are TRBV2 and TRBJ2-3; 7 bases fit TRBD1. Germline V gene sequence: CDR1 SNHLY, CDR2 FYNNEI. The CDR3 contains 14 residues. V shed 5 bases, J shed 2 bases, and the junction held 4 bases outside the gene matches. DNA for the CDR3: TGTGCCAGCAGTAAGGGGGCCGCCACAGATACGCAGTATTTT. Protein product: CASSKGAATDTQYF.

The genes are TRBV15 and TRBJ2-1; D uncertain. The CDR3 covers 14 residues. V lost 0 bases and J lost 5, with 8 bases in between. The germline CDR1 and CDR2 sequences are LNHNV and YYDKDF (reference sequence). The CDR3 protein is CATSRDPENNEQFF. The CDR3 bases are TGTGCCACCAGCAGAGACCCGGAAAACAATGAGCAGTTCTTC.

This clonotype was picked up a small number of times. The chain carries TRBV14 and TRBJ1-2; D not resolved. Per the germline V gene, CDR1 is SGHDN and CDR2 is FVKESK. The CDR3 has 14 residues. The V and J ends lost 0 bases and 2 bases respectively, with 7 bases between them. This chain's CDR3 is CASSQDPTNYGYTF. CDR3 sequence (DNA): TGTGCCAGCAGCCAAGACCCTACGAACTATGGCTACACCTTC.

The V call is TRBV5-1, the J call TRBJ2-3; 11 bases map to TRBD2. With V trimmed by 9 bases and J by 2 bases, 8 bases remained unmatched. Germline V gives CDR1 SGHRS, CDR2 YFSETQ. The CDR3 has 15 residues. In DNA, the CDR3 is TGCGCCAATTCACTGGGACTAGCGGCCACAGATACGCAGTATTTT. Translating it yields CANSLGLAATDTQYF. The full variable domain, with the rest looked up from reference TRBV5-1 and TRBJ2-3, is KAGVTQTPRYLIKTRGQQVTLSCSPISGHRSVSWYQQTPGQGLQFLFEYFSETQRNKGNFPGRFSGRQFSNSRSEMNVSTLELGDSALYLCANSLGLAATDTQYFGPGTRLTVL.

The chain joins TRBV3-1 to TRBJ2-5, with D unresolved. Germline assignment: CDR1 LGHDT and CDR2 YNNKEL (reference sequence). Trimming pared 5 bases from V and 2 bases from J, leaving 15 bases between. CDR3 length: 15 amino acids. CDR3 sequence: CASSRNHIRQETQYF. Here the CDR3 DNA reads TGTGCCAGCAGCAGGAACCATATCCGACAAGAGACCCAGTACTTC.

CDR3 loop: CASSRVPGLAFPDTQYF. Written as DNA, the CDR3 is TGCGCCAGCAGCCGGGTCCCGGGACTAGCCTTCCCAGATACGCAGTATTTT. The chain joins TRBV4-1 to TRBJ2-3; 9 bases align to TRBD2. Losses at the gene ends were 4 bases for V and 4 bases for J; bases not matched to a gene: 12. CDR1 and CDR2 from the germline V gene are MGHRA and YSYEKL. The CDR3 is 17 residues long.

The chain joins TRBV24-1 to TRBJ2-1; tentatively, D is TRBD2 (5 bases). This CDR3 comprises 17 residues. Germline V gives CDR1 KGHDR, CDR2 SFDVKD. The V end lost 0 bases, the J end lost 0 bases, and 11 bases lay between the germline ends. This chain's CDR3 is CATSDLQAGDSYNEQFF. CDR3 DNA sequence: TGTGCCACCAGTGATTTGCAGGCCGGGGACTCCTACAATGAGCAGTTCTTC.

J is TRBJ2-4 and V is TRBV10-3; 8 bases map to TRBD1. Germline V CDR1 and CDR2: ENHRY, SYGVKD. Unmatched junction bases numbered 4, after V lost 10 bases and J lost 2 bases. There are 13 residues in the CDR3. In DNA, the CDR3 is TGTGCCACCGGGACAGGAACCAAAAACATTCAGTACTTC. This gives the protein CATGTGTKNIQYF.

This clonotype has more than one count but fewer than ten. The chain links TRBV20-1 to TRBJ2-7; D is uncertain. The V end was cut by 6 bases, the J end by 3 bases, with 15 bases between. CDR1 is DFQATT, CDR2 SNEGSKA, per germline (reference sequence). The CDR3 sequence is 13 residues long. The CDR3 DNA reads TGCAGTGCAAATGACCCGTGGGGCTACGAGCAGTACTTC. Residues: CSANDPWGYEQYF.

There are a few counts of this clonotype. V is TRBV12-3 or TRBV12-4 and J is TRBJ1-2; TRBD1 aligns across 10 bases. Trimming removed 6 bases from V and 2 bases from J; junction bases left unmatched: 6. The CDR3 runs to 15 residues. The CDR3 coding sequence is TGTGCCAGCAGCCGACAGGGGGCATGGAACTATGGCTACACCTTC. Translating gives CASSRQGAWNYGYTF.

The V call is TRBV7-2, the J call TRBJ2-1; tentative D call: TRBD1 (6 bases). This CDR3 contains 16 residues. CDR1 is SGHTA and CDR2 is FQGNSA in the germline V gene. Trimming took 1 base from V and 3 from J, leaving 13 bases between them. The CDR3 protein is CASSLVGTRNYNEQFF. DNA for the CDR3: TGTGCCAGCAGCTTAGTAGGGACACGGAACTACAATGAGCAGTTCTTC.